This is a list of T cell receptor beta chains from one sample in a study of PD-L1 blockade in urothelial cancer. Measured with immunoSEQ multiplex PCR; TCRdb has only the in-frame clones, and not every one. The table has 84,000 or so clones, more than 75% seen once. Sample: PBMCs, taken around atezolizumab (anti-PD-L1) treatment. The receptors stem from a man aged 55 to 69 with urothelial cancer. Both conserved end residues are part of each CDR3. The order of the fields is D gene, V gene, J gene, clone size, CDR3 protein, CDR3 DNA. A D gene is named only where the DNA matches it firmly. Size is stated for part of the rows, as once, few or many counts, or as a class when the clone is expanded.

d_gene: NA
v_gene: TRBV28
j_gene: TRBJ1-1
abundance: NA
CDR3aa: CASRTGGTEAFF
CDR3nt: TGTGCCAGCAGGACCGGCGGTACTGAAGCTTTCTTT

d_gene: NA
v_gene: TRBV7-2
j_gene: TRBJ2-7
abundance: NA
CDR3aa: CASSLFFGKSYEQYF
CDR3nt: TGTGCCAGCAGCTTATTCTTCGGGAAAAGCTACGAGCAGTACTTC

d_gene: NA
v_gene: TRBV7-3
j_gene: TRBJ2-1
abundance: NA
CDR3aa: CASSLTGLARYNEQFF
CDR3nt: TGTGCCAGCAGCTTAACCGGCCTAGCGCGCTACAATGAGCAGTTCTTC

d_gene: TRBD1
v_gene: TRBV11-3
j_gene: TRBJ1-2
abundance: NA
CDR3aa: CASSGRGQGDYGYTF
CDR3nt: TGTGCCAGCAGCGGACGGGGACAGGGAGACTATGGCTACACCTTC

d_gene: TRBD2
v_gene: TRBV4-2
j_gene: TRBJ2-1
abundance: NA
CDR3aa: CASSQESASGSNEQFF
CDR3nt: TGTGCCAGCAGCCAAGAATCGGCTAGCGGGAGTAATGAGCAGTTCTTC

d_gene: NA
v_gene: TRBV7-3
j_gene: TRBJ1-5
abundance: few
CDR3aa: CASNGTQSQPQHF
CDR3nt: TGTGCCAGCAACGGGACACAGTCTCAGCCCCAGCATTTT

d_gene: TRBD2
v_gene: TRBV5-1
j_gene: TRBJ2-7
abundance: NA
CDR3aa: CASSLIGGGSYEQYF
CDR3nt: TGCGCCAGCAGCTTGATTGGCGGGGGTTCCTACGAGCAGTACTTC

d_gene: NA
v_gene: TRBV4-1
j_gene: TRBJ2-2
abundance: NA
CDR3aa: CASSHSGINQDTGELFF
CDR3nt: TGCGCCAGCAGCCACTCAGGGATCAATCAGGACACCGGGGAGCTGTTTTTT

d_gene: NA
v_gene: TRBV6-1
j_gene: TRBJ2-5
abundance: NA
CDR3aa: CASTGLPLRAQYF
CDR3nt: TGTGCCAGCACCGGACTACCGCTGAGGGCCCAGTACTTC

d_gene: NA
v_gene: TRBV6-5
j_gene: TRBJ1-3
abundance: NA
CDR3aa: CASSYSMQGAYTIYF
CDR3nt: TGTGCCAGCAGTTACTCGATGCAGGGTGCATACACCATATATTTT

d_gene: TRBD1
v_gene: TRBV9
j_gene: TRBJ1-3
abundance: NA
CDR3aa: CASSLKRDRDNIYF
CDR3nt: TGTGCCAGCAGCCTAAAGAGGGACAGGGATAACATATATTTT

d_gene: TRBD1
v_gene: TRBV27
j_gene: TRBJ1-3
abundance: once
CDR3aa: CASSSSPDRVFGNTIYF
CDR3nt: TGTGCCAGCAGTTCCTCCCCTGACAGGGTGTTTGGAAACACCATATATTTT

d_gene: TRBD1
v_gene: TRBV5-1
j_gene: TRBJ2-2
abundance: NA
CDR3aa: CASSLTGTGNTGELFF
CDR3nt: TGCGCCAGCAGCCTTACCGGGACAGGGAATACCGGGGAGCTGTTTTTT

d_gene: TRBD1
v_gene: TRBV4-2
j_gene: TRBJ2-1
abundance: NA
CDR3aa: CASSPRQGQGAVSSSYNEQFF
CDR3nt: TGTGCCAGCAGCCCCAGGCAGGGACAGGGGGCAGTGTCTAGCTCCTACAATGAGCAGTTCTTC

d_gene: NA
v_gene: TRBV2
j_gene: TRBJ1-3
abundance: NA
CDR3aa: CASEGRSGGNTIYF
CDR3nt: TGTGCCAGCGAGGGCCGCTCGGGGGGAAACACCATATATTTT

d_gene: NA
v_gene: TRBV14
j_gene: TRBJ2-1
abundance: NA
CDR3aa: CASSQNRNSPYNEQFF
CDR3nt: TGTGCCAGCAGCCAAAATCGGAACAGTCCCTACAATGAGCAGTTCTTC

d_gene: TRBD1
v_gene: TRBV2
j_gene: TRBJ2-5
abundance: NA
CDR3aa: CASSRDRPETQYF
CDR3nt: TGTGCCAGCAGCCGGGACAGGCCTGAGACCCAGTACTTC